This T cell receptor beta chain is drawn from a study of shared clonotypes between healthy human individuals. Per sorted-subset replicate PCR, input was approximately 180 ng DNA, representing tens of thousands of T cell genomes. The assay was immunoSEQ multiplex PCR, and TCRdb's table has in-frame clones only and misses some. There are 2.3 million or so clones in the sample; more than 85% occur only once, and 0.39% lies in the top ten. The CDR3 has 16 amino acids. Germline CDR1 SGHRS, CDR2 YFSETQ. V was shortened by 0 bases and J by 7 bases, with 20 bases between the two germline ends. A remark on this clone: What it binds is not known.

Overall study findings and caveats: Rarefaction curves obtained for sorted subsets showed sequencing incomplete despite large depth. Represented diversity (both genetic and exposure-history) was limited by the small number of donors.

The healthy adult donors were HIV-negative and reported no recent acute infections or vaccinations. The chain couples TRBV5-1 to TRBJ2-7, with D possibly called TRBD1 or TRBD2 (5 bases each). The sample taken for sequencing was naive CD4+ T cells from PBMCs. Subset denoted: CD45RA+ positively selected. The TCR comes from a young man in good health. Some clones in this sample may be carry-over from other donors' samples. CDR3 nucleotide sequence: TGCGCCAGCAGCTTGGCCGGGGCATCCGAGGGGCGAGAGCAGTACTTC. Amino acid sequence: CASSLAGASEGREQYF.